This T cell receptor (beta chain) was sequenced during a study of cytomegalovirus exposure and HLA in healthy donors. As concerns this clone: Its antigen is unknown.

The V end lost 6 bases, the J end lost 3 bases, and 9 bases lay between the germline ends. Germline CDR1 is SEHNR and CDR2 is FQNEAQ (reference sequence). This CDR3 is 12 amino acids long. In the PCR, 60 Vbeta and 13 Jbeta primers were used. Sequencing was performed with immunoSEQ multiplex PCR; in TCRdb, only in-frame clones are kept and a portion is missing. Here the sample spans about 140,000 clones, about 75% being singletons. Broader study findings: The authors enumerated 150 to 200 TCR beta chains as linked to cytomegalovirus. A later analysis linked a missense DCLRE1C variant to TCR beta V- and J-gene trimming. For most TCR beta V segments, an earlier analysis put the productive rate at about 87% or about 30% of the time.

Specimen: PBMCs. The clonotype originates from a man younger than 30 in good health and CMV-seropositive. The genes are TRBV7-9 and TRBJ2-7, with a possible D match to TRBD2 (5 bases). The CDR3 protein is CASSGRSYEQYF. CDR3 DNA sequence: TGTGCCAGCAGTGGGAGAAGCTACGAGCAGTACTTC.